Presented here are 27 T cell receptor beta chains from one specimen sequenced in a study of blood T cell repertoires in COVID-19. Method: immunoSEQ multiplex PCR; TCRdb's copy keeps in-frame clones and lacks some. The sample shows approximately 300,000 clones, around 87% of them seen only once. Sample: PBMCs or T cells enriched from blood (not recorded which). These receptors all come from a woman in her twenties or thirties who had recovered from COVID-19.

The rearrangement links TRBV5-1 to TRBJ2-2; no reliable D call. Trimming shortened V by 4 bases and J by 0 bases, and 10 bases separated the two germline ends. The CDR3 loop spans 15 amino acids. Germline CDR1 reads SGHRS; CDR2 reads YFSETQ. CDR3 DNA sequence: TGCGCCAGCAGCGCTGGTGCGACGAACACCGGGGAGCTGTTTTTT. Translating gives CASSAGATNTGELFF.

Only one count was recorded for this clone. The sample contains more than one DNA sequence encoding this CDR3. This chain uses TRBV18 with TRBJ1-1, with 9 bases aligning to TRBD1. V was clipped by 3 bases and J by 9 bases; unmatched bases: 11. Per the germline V gene, CDR1 is KGHSH and CDR2 is LQKENI. The CDR3 has 15 amino acids. This CDR3 reads CASSPPYLQGAQAFF. CDR3 nucleotide sequence: TGTGCCAGCTCACCTCCGTACCTACAGGGGGCCCAAGCTTTCTTT.

The CDR3 spells CASSAHPTGQGSGYTF. DNA of the CDR3: TGTGCCAGCAGTGCTCACCCAACGGGACAGGGGAGCGGCTACACCTTC. J is TRBJ1-2 and V is TRBV6-1, with 10 bases identical to TRBD1. Germline CDR1 MNHNS, CDR2 SASEGT. The CDR3 extends over 16 amino acids. V lost 4 bases to trimming and J lost 8 bases; unmatched junction nucleotides: 13.

The chain combines TRBV19 with TRBJ1-6, with 7 positions matching TRBD1. The CDR3 spans 13 residues. Looked up from germline, CDR1 is LNHDA and CDR2 is SQIVND (reference sequence). The ends lost 8 bases at V and 8 bases at J; junction bases unmatched: 6. The CDR3 bases are TGTGCCAGTCACCAAGGACAGGATTCACCCCTCCACTTT. It is translated as CASHQGQDSPLHF.

This sequence joins TRBV13 and TRBJ2-7; 9 bases map to TRBD1. The CDR3 contains 16 residues. The germline V gene has CDR1 PRHDT and CDR2 FYEKMQ (reference sequence). Unmatched junction bases numbered 11, after V lost 4 bases and J lost 4 bases. The CDR3, as DNA: TGTGCCAGCAGCTCTCTTCCGGGACAGGGCGATTACGAGCAGTACTTC. Its protein product is CASSSLPGQGDYEQYF.

This clone has a single count. The V and J genes are TRBV5-1 and TRBJ1-1; the D gene is possibly TRBD1 (6 bases). Germline lookup yields CDR1 SGHRS and CDR2 YFSETQ. There are 16 residues in the CDR3. The germline V and J ends were trimmed by 2 bases and 1 base, with 15 bases remaining between them. The CDR3 is CASSFPSGQTNTEAFF. In DNA, the CDR3 is TGCGCCAGCAGCTTCCCTTCCGGACAGACGAACACTGAAGCTTTCTTT.

The gene calls are TRBV6-5 and TRBJ2-5, with 8 bases lining up with TRBD1. Germline CDR1 reads MNHEY; CDR2 reads SVGAGI. The CDR3 has 14 amino acids. The trim removed 6 bases at V and 2 bases at J, leaving 5 bases unmatched. The CDR3 spells CASRAQGGQETQYF. CDR3 sequence (DNA): TGTGCCAGCAGGGCACAGGGGGGTCAAGAGACCCAGTACTTC.

The rearrangement links TRBV6-2 or TRBV6-3 to TRBJ1-3; D not certain. The V and J ends lost 2 bases and 4 bases respectively, with 18 bases between them. This CDR3 has 17 residues. Germline loops: CDR1 MNHEY, CDR2 SVGEGT. CDR3 sequence (DNA): TGTGCCAGCAGTTACGTCGAGTTACAGTTGTACGGAAACACCATATATTTT. Encoded protein: CASSYVELQLYGNTIYF.

The V call is TRBV9, the J call TRBJ2-6; TRBD1 aligns across 9 bases. J lost 0 bases, V lost 3 bases, and 7 bases had no gene match. Per the germline V gene, CDR1 is SGDLS and CDR2 is YYNGEE. CDR3 length: 18 amino acids. CDR3 DNA: TGTGCCAGCAGCGCTGTCCCGGGACAGGGCTCTGGGGCCAACGTCCTGACTTTC. Translation gives CASSAVPGQGSGANVLTF.

In this sample, this clone turned up a few times. The J gene is TRBJ1-2, the V gene TRBV29-1, with D unresolved. Germline V gene sequence: CDR1 SQVTM, CDR2 ANQGSEA. With 3 bases removed from V and 4 bases from J, the gap between germline ends came to 12 bases. CDR3 length: 13 residues. Written as DNA, the CDR3 is TGCAGCGTTGATCGCGGGGATAGCTATGGCTACACCTTC. It specifies CSVDRGDSYGYTF.

The V gene is TRBV7-2, the J gene TRBJ2-3, with 8 nucleotides matching TRBD1. V lost 3 bases to trimming and J lost 4 bases; unmatched junction nucleotides: 6. This CDR3 spans 15 amino acids. The germline gives CDR1 SGHTA, CDR2 FQGNSA. The CDR3 sequence is CASSLSGGAADTQYF. DNA of the CDR3: TGTGCCAGCAGCTTGTCAGGGGGCGCGGCAGATACGCAGTATTTT.

The gene calls are TRBV19 and TRBJ2-2, with 8 bases matching TRBD1. Trimming took 7 bases from V and 3 from J; bases not matched to a gene: 10. From germline, CDR1 is LNHDA and CDR2 SQIVND (reference sequence). The CDR3 spans 16 residues. CDR3 sequence reads: CASKTRQGIYTGELFF. In DNA form, the CDR3 reads TGTGCCAGTAAAACAAGACAGGGGATATACACCGGGGAGCTGTTTTTT.

This chain connects TRBV4-3 to TRBJ2-1; tentative D call: TRBD1 (6 bases). V was pared by 0 bases and J by 10 bases, with 16 bases between. The V gene's germline CDR1 is LGHNA and CDR2 YSLEER. The CDR3 spans 15 residues. CDR3 protein: CASSQEKRWGQEQFF. CDR3 DNA sequence: TGCGCCAGCAGCCAAGAAAAGCGGTGGGGGCAGGAGCAGTTCTTC.

The gene calls are TRBV12-5 and TRBJ1-2; TRBD1 is a possible D gene (5 bases). Germline CDR1 is LGHNT and CDR2 is FRNRAP. Trimming took 7 bases from V and 1 from J, leaving 16 bases between them. The CDR3 runs to 15 residues. CDR3 sequence (DNA): TGTGCTAGTGACAATCTCCAGGGAGGTAACTATGGCTACACCTTC. Amino acids: CASDNLQGGNYGYTF.

The rearrangement joins TRBV24-1 to TRBJ2-7; D remains ambiguous. With 4 bases removed from V and 6 bases from J, the gap between germline ends came to 12 bases. The CDR3 sequence is 13 residues long. CDR1 is KGHDR, CDR2 SFDVKD, per germline. CDR3 coding DNA: TGTGCCACCAGTGACCCCACGGGTTGCGAGCAGTACTTC. Translating gives CATSDPTGCEQYF.

This rearrangement joins TRBV2 to TRBJ1-4; the D is unclear. CDR3 length: 14 residues. V dropped 10 bases and J dropped 0 bases, with 12 bases sitting between them. Germline V gene lookup returns CDR1 SNHLY and CDR2 FYNNEI. The CDR3 region has the DNA TGTGCCACCCTTAGGACTCCAACTAATGAAAAACTGTTTTTT. Residues: CATLRTPTNEKLFF. Looking up the rest from reference TRBV2 and TRBJ1-4 gives the full variable domain: EPEVTQTPSHQVTQMGQEVILRCVPISNHLYFYWYRQILGQKVEFLVSFYNNEISEKSEIFDDQFSVERPDGSNFTLKIRSTKLEDSAMYFCATLRTPTNEKLFFGSGTQLSVL.

The chain uses TRBV7-2 and TRBJ1-2; D ambiguous. V was shortened by 3 bases and J by 6 bases, with 5 bases between the two germline ends. Germline V lookup: CDR1 SGHTA, CDR2 FQGNSA. The CDR3 totals 11 residues. The DNA of the CDR3 is TGTGCCAGCAGCTTTATCCATGGCTACACCTTC. This sequence encodes CASSFIHGYTF.

The rearrangement links TRBV11-3 to TRBJ1-2; weak D call: TRBD1 (5 bases). The CDR3 contains 11 residues. Trimming cost V 10 bases and J 8 bases, with 14 bases left between them. CDR1 and CDR2 (germline): SGHNT, YENEEA. CDR3 nucleotides: TGTGCCATAGATGGGCAGGGCGGCTACACCTTC. Amino acid sequence: CAIDGQGGYTF.

This sequence joins TRBV7-9 and TRBJ1-5; D not certain. Germline V gene lookup returns CDR1 SEHNR and CDR2 FQNEAQ (reference sequence). This CDR3 comprises 15 residues. V was trimmed by 4 bases and J by 0 bases, leaving 10 bases between them. The CDR3 region has the DNA TGTGCCAGCAGCTCAACAGATTATAGCAATCAGCCCCAGCATTTT. The encoded protein is CASSSTDYSNQPQHF.

The genes are TRBV24-1 and TRBJ1-1, with D perhaps matching TRBD1 (6 bases). The length of the CDR3 is 12 residues. Trimming shortened V by 7 bases and J by 7 bases, and 12 bases separated the two germline ends. Germline-derived CDR1 and CDR2 are KGHDR and SFDVKD. The CDR3 spells CATRLTDSEAFF. CDR3 DNA: TGTGCCACCAGACTGACGGACAGTGAAGCTTTCTTT.

The chain uses TRBV28 and TRBJ1-4; 7 nucleotides line up with TRBD1. This CDR3 comprises 14 residues. The V gene's germline CDR1 is MDHEN and CDR2 SYDVKM. V gave up 4 bases and J gave up 5 bases; unmatched junction bases: 4. CDR3 in amino acids: CASSSGQLNEKLFF. CDR3 sequence (DNA): TGTGCCAGCAGTTCGGGACAGCTGAATGAAAAACTGTTTTTT.

The rearrangement links TRBV5-1 to TRBJ2-7; 11 nucleotides align to TRBD1. V dropped 5 bases and J dropped 6; count of bases not matched to a gene: 7. Germline lookup yields CDR1 SGHRS and CDR2 YFSETQ. The CDR3 has 14 amino acids. CDR3 sequence (DNA): TGCGCCAGCAGTGATGGACAGGGGGCGCCCGAGCAGTACTTC. Translated, it gives CASSDGQGAPEQYF.

The chain employs TRBV11-2 and TRBJ1-6; weak D call: TRBD1 (6 bases). This CDR3 has 15 amino acids. The germline V gene encodes CDR1 SGHAT and CDR2 FQNNGV. The germline V and J ends were trimmed by 3 bases and 8 bases, with 14 bases remaining between them. The CDR3 DNA reads TGTGCCAGCAGCTTGGTGCTAGGGGGGGATTCACCCCTCCACTTT. Translated, it gives CASSLVLGGDSPLHF.

This chain uses TRBV5-1 with TRBJ2-2; D possibly corresponds to TRBD1 (5 bases). The germline V gene has CDR1 SGHRS and CDR2 YFSETQ. Trimming stripped 1 base from V and 4 bases from J, with 11 bases between. The CDR3 spans 15 residues. CDR3 in amino acids: CASSLQGAPTGELFF. The CDR3 DNA is TGCGCCAGCAGCTTGCAAGGGGCGCCCACCGGGGAGCTGTTTTTT. The full variable domain, completed using reference TRBV5-1 and TRBJ2-2, is KAGVTQTPRYLIKTRGQQVTLSCSPISGHRSVSWYQQTPGQGLQFLFEYFSETQRNKGNFPGRFSGRQFSNSRSEMNVSTLELGDSALYLCASSLQGAPTGELFFGEGSRLTVL.

CDR3: CASSDSFGNTIYF. In nucleotides, the CDR3 is TGTGCCAGCAGCGACTCCTTTGGAAACACCATATATTTT. This sequence joins TRBV3-1 (or the pseudogene TRBV3-2) and TRBJ1-3; D gene unclear. Germline loops: CDR1 LGHDT, CDR2 YNNKEL (reference sequence). The ends were cut back, 5 bases at V and 3 bases at J, with 8 bases in the middle. The CDR3 spans 13 residues.

The CDR3 DNA sequence: TGCGCCAGCAGTGAGGGGGGAGGCACTGAAGCTTTCTTT. It codes for CASSEGGGTEAFF. The chain recombines TRBV10-2 with TRBJ1-1, with D possibly being TRBD1 (5 bases). Germline loops: CDR1 WSHSY, CDR2 SAAADI. The CDR3 is 13 amino acids. Trimming removed 2 bases at V and 4 bases at J, with 8 bases between.

The chain carries TRBV3-1 (or the pseudogene TRBV3-2) and TRBJ1-2; TRBD1 matches 7 bases. The trim removed 6 bases at V and 1 base at J, leaving 17 bases unmatched. This CDR3 is built from 18 residues. Germline loops: CDR1 LGHDT, CDR2 YNNKEL (reference sequence). CDR3 bases: TGTGCCAGCAGTTCCAGTAGACAGGGTGTTTCCGATAACTATGGCTACACCTTC. Its protein is CASSSSRQGVSDNYGYTF.